Presented here are 18 T cell receptor beta chains from one specimen sequenced in a study of T cells after yellow fever vaccination. From the 5' RACE reads, TCRdb called clonotypes with MiXCR, one entry per CDR3 protein. The sample includes 510,000 or so distinct CDR3 sequences, approximately 21% of them seen just once. Sequenced material: PBMCs, taken 15 days after the yellow fever booster vaccination. The receptors here all came from a young man who received the YFV17D yellow fever vaccine.

This clonotype was seen ten or more times. The V gene is TRBV7-2, the J gene TRBJ2-7; D is unclear. The CDR3 is 11 residues long. V lost 1 base, J lost 6 bases, and 4 bases lay in between. The V gene's germline CDR1 is SGHTA and CDR2 FQGNSA. The CDR3 DNA follows: TGTGCCAGCAGCTTAGTCTCCGAGCAGTACTTC. It specifies CASSLVSEQYF.

This clonotype was counted only a few times. The chain employs TRBV27 and TRBJ2-5, with 8 bases identical to TRBD2. The V and J ends lost 5 bases and 5 bases, in that order; junction bases with no gene match: 22. In germline, CDR1 is MNHEY, CDR2 SMNVEV (reference sequence). There are 19 residues in the CDR3. CDR3 sequence: CASSPTRGFSGTRRETQYF. In DNA form, the CDR3 reads TGTGCCAGCAGTCCCACCCGCGGTTTTAGCGGGACAAGGCGGGAGACCCAGTACTTC.

The chain is built from TRBV6-2 or TRBV6-3 and TRBJ2-7; TRBD2 matches at 13 bases. This CDR3 has 15 residues. V trimming: 9 bases; J trimming: 0 bases; junction bases outside the gene matches: 5. Germline V gene sequence: CDR1 MNHEY, CDR2 SVGEGT. The CDR3 reads CARGTSGIGSYEQYF. The CDR3 DNA reads TGTGCCAGGGGGACTAGCGGGATCGGCTCCTACGAGCAGTACTTC.

This clonotype came up a few times. V is TRBV12-3 or TRBV12-4 and J is TRBJ2-7; D remains ambiguous. The CDR3 consists of 14 residues. V dropped 3 bases and J dropped 3 bases, with 12 bases sitting between them. The CDR3 protein is CASSFNQVNYEQYF. The CDR3 DNA follows: TGTGCCAGCAGTTTTAACCAGGTTAACTACGAGCAGTACTTC.

This clonotype was observed a few times. The chain links TRBV7-2 to TRBJ2-1; D gene uncertain. V lost 4 bases, J lost 0 bases, and 10 bases lay in between. Germline V gives CDR1 SGHTA, CDR2 FQGNSA. CDR3 size: 15 residues. The CDR3 region is CASSSASSSYNEQFF. The CDR3 DNA reads TGTGCCAGCAGCTCGGCCTCGAGCTCCTACAATGAGCAGTTCTTC.

This clonotype was counted only a few times. The chain links TRBV25-1 to TRBJ2-1; TRBD2 is a possible D gene (6 bases). The CDR3 totals 15 residues. Germline values: CDR1 MGHDK, CDR2 SYGVNS. The germline V and J ends were trimmed by 5 bases and 12 bases, with 23 bases remaining between them. In nucleotides, the CDR3 is TGTGCCAGCAGTTCACCGACTAGGGTCCCTGAAGTGCAGTTCTTC. As protein: CASSSPTRVPEVQFF.

This clonotype appeared a few times. This chain connects TRBV28 to TRBJ2-7, with D tentatively TRBD2 (6 bases). The V and J ends lost 4 bases and 13 bases respectively, with 11 bases between them. Germline V gene sequence: CDR1 MDHEN, CDR2 SYDVKM. The CDR3 spans 10 residues. CDR3 sequence reads: CASSSRETYF. The CDR3 bases are TGTGCCAGCAGTTCCCGGGAGACTTACTTC.

The chain combines TRBV12-3 or TRBV12-4 with TRBJ2-2; weak D call: TRBD1 (5 bases). Trimming removed 2 bases from V and 9 bases from J, with 19 bases in between. The length of the CDR3 is 16 residues. The CDR3 DNA sequence: TGTGCCAGCAGTTTAAAATCCGGACACTCGTTCCGGGAGCTGTTTTTT. It specifies CASSLKSGHSFRELFF.

This clonotype came up once. Germline and junction disagree at one end, which may indicate a read error. This sequence joins TRBV9 and TRBJ2-3; D unclear. The CDR3 covers 14 residues. Germline V gene data show CDR1 as SGDLS and CDR2 as YYNGEE. The CDR3 reads CSSSALQVADTQYF. CDR3 DNA sequence: TGTTCCAGCAGCGCCCTTCAGGTAGCAGATACGCAGTATTTT.

This clonotype has a handful of counts. J is TRBJ2-5 and V is TRBV20-1; 7 positions match TRBD1. From germline, CDR1 is DFQATT and CDR2 SNEGSKA (reference sequence). This CDR3 has 14 residues. Losses at the gene ends were 5 bases for V and 4 bases for J; bases not matched to a gene: 10. DNA for the CDR3: TGCAGTGCTCCTAACAGGGGATCGGGAGAGACCCAGTACTTC. This encodes CSAPNRGSGETQYF.

V is TRBV20-1 and J is TRBJ2-3; the match to TRBD2 covers 13 bases. J was trimmed by 5 bases and V by 5 bases; bases with no gene match: 7. CDR3 size: 15 residues. From germline, CDR1 is DFQATT and CDR2 SNEGSKA (reference sequence). The CDR3 bases are TGCAGTGCTCCCCGGACTAGCGGGAGTGGAGATACGCAGTATTTT. This gives the protein CSAPRTSGSGDTQYF.

V is TRBV7-9 and J is TRBJ2-7; 10 bases are a match to TRBD1. The CDR3 contains 14 residues. Germline V CDR1 and CDR2: SEHNR, FQNEAQ (reference sequence). The trim removed 5 bases at V and 6 bases at J, leaving 7 bases unmatched. The CDR3 DNA sequence: TGTGCCAGCAGCCCCGGGACAGGGGAACGCGAGCAGTACTTC. It yields the protein CASSPGTGEREQYF.

The chain carries TRBV6-2 or TRBV6-3 and TRBJ2-7; 11 bases line up with TRBD2. There are 17 residues in the CDR3. J was trimmed by 1 base and V by 6 bases; bases with no gene match: 11. Germline CDR1 is MNHEY and CDR2 is SVGEGT. CDR3 loop: CASSPGLAGPSSYEQYF. The CDR3 DNA reads as TGTGCCAGCAGCCCCGGACTAGCGGGCCCTTCTTCCTACGAGCAGTACTTC.

This clonotype has more than one count but fewer than ten. This rearrangement joins TRBV28 to TRBJ2-7, with 11 nucleotides matching TRBD2. In germline, CDR1 is MDHEN, CDR2 SYDVKM. The CDR3 covers 15 residues. Germline trimming cut 6 bases from V and 3 bases from J; bases unmatched to any gene: 7. The CDR3 loop reads CASRGFGTSGYEQYF. As DNA, the CDR3 is TGTGCCAGCAGGGGTTTCGGGACTAGCGGCTACGAGCAGTACTTC.

There are a few counts of this clonotype. CDR3 coding DNA: TGTGCCAGCAGCCACGGGGTACGCACAGATACGCAGTATTTT. This encodes CASSHGVRTDTQYF. This chain connects TRBV3-1 to TRBJ2-3, with D tentatively TRBD2 (5 bases). The V and J ends lost 3 bases and 1 base respectively, with 8 bases between them. The CDR3 sequence is 14 residues long. Germline V gene data show CDR1 as LGHDT and CDR2 as YNNKEL (reference sequence).

The chain is built from TRBV3-1 and TRBJ2-7; D remains unclear. The V end was cut by 1 base, the J end by 6 bases, with 13 bases between. Germline lookup yields CDR1 LGHDT and CDR2 YNNKEL (reference sequence). The CDR3 length is 14 residues. Here the CDR3 DNA reads TGTGCCAGCAGCCAAGCCGGTGGGAACGGCGAGCAGTACTTC. It encodes CASSQAGGNGEQYF.

The chain uses TRBV20-1 and TRBJ1-6; weak D call: TRBD1 (5 bases). Germline values: CDR1 DFQATT, CDR2 SNEGSKA (reference sequence). The CDR3 runs to 14 residues. V lost 2 bases and J 8 bases, leaving 13 bases between the germline ends. CDR3 amino acids: CSARLPQVDSPLHF. In DNA form, the CDR3 reads TGCAGTGCTAGACTTCCACAGGTTGATTCACCCCTCCACTTT.

The genes are TRBV2 and TRBJ1-1; D is uncertain. Trimming took off 7 bases at V and 4 bases at J, with 10 bases between the two ends. Germline-derived CDR1 and CDR2 are SNHLY and FYNNEI. This CDR3 has 12 residues. The CDR3 loop reads CASTGGPTEAFF. The CDR3, as DNA: TGTGCCAGCACGGGTGGGCCCACTGAAGCTTTCTTT.